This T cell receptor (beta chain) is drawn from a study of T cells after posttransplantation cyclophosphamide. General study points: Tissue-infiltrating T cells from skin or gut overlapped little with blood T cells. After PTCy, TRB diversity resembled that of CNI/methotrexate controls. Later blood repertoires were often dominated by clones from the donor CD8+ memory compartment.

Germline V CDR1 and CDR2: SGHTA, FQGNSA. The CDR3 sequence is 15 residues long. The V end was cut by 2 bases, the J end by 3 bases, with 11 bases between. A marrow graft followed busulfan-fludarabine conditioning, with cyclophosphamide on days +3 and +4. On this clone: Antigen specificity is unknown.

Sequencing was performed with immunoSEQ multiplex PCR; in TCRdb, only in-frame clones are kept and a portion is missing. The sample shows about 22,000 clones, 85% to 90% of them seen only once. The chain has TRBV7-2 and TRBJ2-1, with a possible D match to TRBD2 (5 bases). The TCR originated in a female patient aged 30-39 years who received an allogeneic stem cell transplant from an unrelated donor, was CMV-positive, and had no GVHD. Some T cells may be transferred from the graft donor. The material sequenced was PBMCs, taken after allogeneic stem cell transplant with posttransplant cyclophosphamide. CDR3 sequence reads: CASSLRGLGYNEQFF. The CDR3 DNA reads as TGTGCCAGCAGCTTAAGAGGGCTGGGCTACAATGAGCAGTTCTTC.